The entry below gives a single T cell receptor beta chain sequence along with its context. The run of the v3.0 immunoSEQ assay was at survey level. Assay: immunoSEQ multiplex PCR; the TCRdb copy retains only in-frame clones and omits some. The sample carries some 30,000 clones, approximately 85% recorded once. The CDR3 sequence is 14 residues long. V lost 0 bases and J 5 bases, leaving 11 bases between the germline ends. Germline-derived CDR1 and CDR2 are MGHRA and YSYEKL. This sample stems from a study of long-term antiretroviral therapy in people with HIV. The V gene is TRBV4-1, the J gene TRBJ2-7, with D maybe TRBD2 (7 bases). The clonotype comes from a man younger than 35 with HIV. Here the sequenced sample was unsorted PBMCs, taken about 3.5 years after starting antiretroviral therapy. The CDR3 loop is CASSQDGGADEQYF. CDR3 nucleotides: TGCGCCAGCAGCCAAGATGGGGGGGCCGACGAGCAGTACTTC.